This TCR beta chain comes out of a study of T-cell reconstitution after alpha-beta-depleted transplantation in children. Overall study findings and caveats: Surviving thymic progenitors and recipient T cells were the source of high TCRbeta diversity at day 60 in some patients. At around two months after transplant, the alpha-beta T cells were reportedly derived from several hundred expanded clones that came from non-depleted graft cells. From newly produced T cells came most of the T-cell counts and diversity one year after transplant.

As to this clonotype: No antigen is known for it.

V lost 3 bases to trimming and J lost 7 bases, with 15 bases between them. This CDR3 spans 14 amino acids. Unique molecular identifiers featured in how the TCRbeta library was prepared. In TCRdb, the PCR reads were re-called with MiXCR into one record per CDR3 protein. Among about 870,000 distinct CDR3 sequences listed, roughly 15% were seen once. The chain recombines TRBV12-3 or TRBV12-4 with TRBJ2-5, with TRBD1 as a possible D gene (5 bases). The sample was PBMCs, mostly from graft donor cells, taken 360 days after TCRalphabeta/CD19-depleted stem cell transplant. The clonotype was recovered from a male patient younger than 18 who had a stem cell transplant for acute lymphoblastic leukemia, so the T cells may come from the graft donor. In DNA form, the CDR3 reads TGTGCCAGCAGTTTGCGACTCCTCCAGGGGACCCAGTACTTC. The encoded protein is CASSLRLLQGTQYF.